A single sample gave rise to the 2 T cell receptor beta chains below, sequenced in a study of cytomegalovirus exposure and HLA in healthy donors. PCR involved 60 Vbeta and 13 Jbeta primers. Sequenced by immunoSEQ multiplex PCR; TCRdb stores in-frame clones only, minus some. The table has 280,000 or so clones, 85% to 90% seen once. The sequenced material came from PBMCs. The receptors come from a woman aged 18 to 35 in good health and CMV-seronegative.

The count of this clone is one. The chain joins TRBV19 to TRBJ1-2; 7 bases are shared with TRBD1. Losses at the gene ends were 5 bases for V and 5 bases for J; bases not matched to a gene: 5. The germline V gene encodes CDR1 LNHDA and CDR2 SQIVND (reference sequence). The CDR3 is 13 residues long. The CDR3 sequence: CASSQTGRYGYTF. DNA of the CDR3: TGTGCCAGTAGTCAGACAGGGAGATATGGCTACACCTTC.

The genes are TRBV7-9 and TRBJ1-1; D is perhaps TRBD1 (5 bases). The germline V gene has CDR1 SEHNR and CDR2 FQNEAQ (reference sequence). CDR3 length: 17 amino acids. Trimming removed 0 bases from V and 5 bases from J, with 19 bases in between. The CDR3 bases are TGTGCCAGCAGCTTAGCTGACCATCGGGACTTCGGGACTGAAGCTTTCTTT. It yields the protein CASSLADHRDFGTEAFF.